Following are 12 T cell receptor beta chains from one sample sequenced in a study of blood T cell repertoires in COVID-19. The table came from immunoSEQ multiplex PCR; TCRdb's copy has only in-frame clones and leaves some out. The sample yields about 83,000 clones, about 84% seen once. The sequencing input was peripheral blood. Receptors originate from a man between 50 and 59 years old with active COVID-19.

V gene TRBV30 combines with J gene TRBJ1-6; 10 bases are a match to TRBD1. V was clipped by 3 bases and J by 7 bases; unmatched bases: 9. The germline CDR1 and CDR2 sequences are GTSNPN and SVGIG (reference sequence). CDR3 length: 16 residues. The CDR3 here is CAWRPGTGVENSPLHF. CDR3 DNA sequence: TGTGCCTGGAGGCCCGGGACAGGGGTGGAGAATTCACCCCTCCACTTT.

The chain is built from TRBV19 and TRBJ2-5, with 9 bases identical to TRBD1. Germline assignment: CDR1 LNHDA and CDR2 SQIVND (reference sequence). This CDR3 comprises 16 residues. The junction had 8 bases not matched to a gene; V was cut back by 4 bases and J by 2 bases. CDR3 loop: CASSTGQGSPQETQYF. CDR3 DNA sequence: TGTGCCAGTAGTACCGGACAGGGGTCCCCTCAAGAGACCCAGTACTTC. The full variable domain, with the rest looked up from reference TRBV19 and TRBJ2-5, is DGGITQSPKYLFRKEGQNVTLSCEQNLNHDAMYWYRQDPGQGLRLIYYSQIVNDFQKGDIAEGYSVSREKKESFPLTVTSAQKNPTAFYLCASSTGQGSPQETQYFGPGTRLLVL.

The V and J genes are TRBV6-6 and TRBJ1-4, with D maybe TRBD1 (5 bases). CDR1 is MNHNY, CDR2 SVGAGI, per germline (reference sequence). V lost 6 bases to trimming and J lost 4 bases, with 15 bases between them. The CDR3 sequence is 15 residues long. The CDR3 loop reads CASSYNGQINEKLFF. The CDR3 DNA sequence: TGTGCCAGCAGCTATAACGGACAAATTAATGAAAAACTGTTTTTT.

The V gene is TRBV27, the J gene TRBJ1-5; D not resolved. Per the germline V gene, CDR1 is MNHEY and CDR2 is SMNVEV (reference sequence). V was pared by 5 bases and J by 2 bases, with 10 bases between. This CDR3 is 14 amino acids long. CDR3 sequence: CASSQRYGNQPQHF. The CDR3 DNA follows: TGTGCCAGCAGTCAGAGGTACGGCAATCAGCCCCAGCATTTT.

This chain joins TRBV6-5 and TRBJ1-5, with D perhaps matching TRBD1 (5 bases). Between the trimmed V and J ends, which lost 0 bases and 0 bases, there was a span of 9 bases. The CDR3 spans 16 residues. Per germline, CDR1 MNHEY and CDR2 SVGAGI. In nucleotides, the CDR3 is TGTGCCAGCAGTTACTCCTACAGGCTTAGCAATCAGCCCCAGCATTTT. Protein sequence: CASSYSYRLSNQPQHF.

The chain couples TRBV6-5 to TRBJ2-1, with D possibly matching TRBD1 (6 bases). The CDR3 is made up of 14 amino acids. Germline V CDR1 and CDR2: MNHEY, SVGAGI. V was pared by 6 bases and J by 4 bases, with 13 bases between. CDR3 in amino acids: CASRRGHQYNEQFF. The DNA of the CDR3 is TGTGCCAGCAGGAGGGGACACCAATACAATGAGCAGTTCTTC.

The genes are TRBV30 and TRBJ1-1; D not certain. The germline gives CDR1 GTSNPN, CDR2 SVGIG (reference sequence). With 8 bases removed from V and 2 bases from J, the gap between germline ends came to 9 bases. The CDR3 runs 11 residues. CDR3 nucleotide sequence: TGTGCCGGAAGAGGAAACACTGAAGCTTTCTTT. Translation: CAGRGNTEAFF.

V and J are TRBV3-1 (or the pseudogene TRBV3-2) and TRBJ2-7; 8 bases are shared with TRBD1. The CDR3 has 14 residues. J was trimmed by 4 bases and V by 5 bases; bases with no gene match: 7. Germline CDR1 LGHDT, CDR2 YNNKEL (reference sequence). In nucleotides, the CDR3 is TGTGCCAGCAGCTGGACTCGGGACAGGTACGAGCAGTACTTC. Protein product: CASSWTRDRYEQYF.

CDR3 bases: TGTGCCAGCAGCCCCGGGACAGACCATGGCTACACCTTC. Residues: CASSPGTDHGYTF. The V call is TRBV5-5, the J call TRBJ1-2; 7 positions agree with TRBD1. The CDR3 has 13 amino acids. The germline V gene encodes CDR1 SGHKS and CDR2 YYEKEE (reference sequence). The V segment lost 4 bases and the J segment 6 bases; nucleotides outside the gene matches: 6.

This clone was detected once. The chain couples TRBV7-9 to TRBJ1-1, with D unresolved. Trimming removed 7 bases at V and 0 bases at J, with 9 bases between. CDR3 length: 13 amino acids. Germline V CDR1 and CDR2: SEHNR, FQNEAQ (reference sequence). CDR3 nucleotide sequence: TGTGCCAGCATCGCCGGGGTGAACACTGAAGCTTTCTTT. It is translated as CASIAGVNTEAFF.

The chain joins TRBV5-4 to TRBJ2-7; D unclear. The CDR3 totals 14 residues. Germline V lookup: CDR1 SGHNT, CDR2 YYREEE (reference sequence). V gave up 3 bases and J gave up 2 bases, with 12 bases separating them. The CDR3 protein is CASSSTGQTYEQYF. CDR3 sequence (DNA): TGTGCCAGCAGCTCTACGGGTCAAACCTACGAGCAGTACTTC.

The chain couples TRBV28 to TRBJ2-2, with a weak D call TRBD2 (5 bases). The V gene lost 8 bases and the J gene lost 7 bases, with 14 bases spanning the gap. The germline CDR1 and CDR2 sequences are MDHEN and SYDVKM. CDR3 length: 13 residues. The CDR3 loop is CASLLRENGELFF. Here the CDR3 DNA reads TGTGCCAGCCTACTGAGGGAGAACGGGGAGCTGTTTTTT.